This T cell receptor beta chain originates from a study of blood T cell repertoires in COVID-19. As for the study in general: The study drew acute and convalescent COVID-19 samples from the United States, Italy and Spain. T cells, B-cell-depleted T cells, or PBMCs provided the cDNA or gDNA that served as material.

CDR3 size: 15 residues. From germline, CDR1 is MRHNA and CDR2 SNTAGT. V was clipped by 5 bases and J by 5 bases, with 16 bases between them. Per the original methods: Nucleated cell counts were estimated from reference gene primer amplification. Profiled with immunoSEQ multiplex PCR; TCRdb holds only in-frame clones, not every one. V, J and clone size were drawn from that table, and D and trimming were deduced from the DNA. The sample records around 39,000 clones, roughly 90% being singletons. The origin of this receptor is a man aged 60-69 years with active COVID-19. The rearrangement joins TRBV6-4 to TRBJ2-1; D perhaps matches TRBD2 (7 bases). The sequenced sample consisted of peripheral blood. The CDR3 is CASSREVGANNEQFF. CDR3 nucleotide sequence: TGTGCCAGCAGTCGGGAGGTGGGGGCTAACAATGAGCAGTTCTTC.